A single T cell receptor beta chain is shown here with its context. The antigen is not known. This record belongs to a study of immune heterogeneity within non-small cell lung tumors. The study, taken as a whole, reports: Within a patient, dominant CDR3 beta clonotypes were shared across sites, though different locations had unique frequent clones.

The starting template was genomic DNA from bulk tumor, roughly 610 ng per sample. Every primary tumor yielded several biopsies, spaced far apart, that were taken during surgery. With untreated, newly diagnosed non-small cell lung cancer, the patients went on to undergo curative surgery. TCR beta CDR3 was amplified by multiplex PCR using 32 V and 13 J primers. TCRdb ran MiXCR on the multiplex PCR reads and lists one entry per CDR3 protein. The sample shows approximately 9,700 distinct CDR3 sequences, about a quarter of them seen only once. The CDR3 consists of 14 residues. The V gene's germline CDR1 is LNHDA and CDR2 SQIVND (reference sequence). V lost 5 bases to trimming and J lost 6 bases, with 14 bases between them.

The sample was lung tumor tissue. The chain uses TRBV19 and TRBJ2-1; D might be TRBD1 or TRBD2, each matching 5 bases. This clonotype originated in a woman in her forties or fifties with non-small cell lung cancer. CDR3 sequence (DNA): TGTGCCAGTAGTCCTGGGGACCACTTCAATGAGCAGTTCTTC. Translating gives CASSPGDHFNEQFF.